The rows below give T cell receptor beta chains drawn from one sample of a study of patients and donors after allogeneic stem cell transplantation. TCRdb re-analysed the RT-PCR reads in MiXCR, keeping a single row per CDR3 protein. The sample includes some 880,000 distinct CDR3 sequences, roughly 18% of them seen just once. The sample taken for sequencing was blood, either unsorted or a sorted T cell fraction (not recorded which). The receptors stem from a human donor who was either an allogeneic HSCT recipient or a stem cell or donor lymphocyte infusion donor (not recorded which). It is not recorded whose cells these are; they may come from a transplant donor. The CDR3 runs from the conserved cysteine through the conserved F or W. The D gene is left open where the match is weak. Size is stated for part of the rows, as once, few or many counts, or as a class when the clone is expanded.

D: .; V: TRBV12-3/TRBV12-4; J: TRBJ2-1; size: many; CDR3: CASSYDRQSYNEQFF; DNA: TGTGCCAGCAGTTACGACAGACAATCCTACAATGAGCAGTTCTTC
D: TRBD1; V: TRBV6-1; J: TRBJ1-5; size: many; CDR3: CASRLGQGNQPQHF; DNA: TGTGCCAGCAGACTTGGACAGGGGAATCAGCCCCAGCATTTT
D: TRBD2; V: TRBV27; J: TRBJ2-7; size: few; CDR3: CASSSQGTSLYEQYF; DNA: TGTGCCAGCAGCTCCCAGGGGACTAGCCTCTACGAGCAGTACTTC
D: TRBD2; V: TRBV7-8; J: TRBJ2-3; size: .; CDR3: CASSLRSSGGFTDTQYF; DNA: TGTGCCAGCAGCTTAAGGTCTAGCGGGGGTTTCACAGATACGCAGTATTTT
D: .; V: TRBV6-5; J: TRBJ2-1; size: many; CDR3: CASSWARFGEQFF; DNA: TGTGCCAGCAGTTGGGCACGGTTTGGTGAGCAGTTCTTC
D: .; V: TRBV29-1; J: TRBJ2-2; size: many; CDR3: CSVAGVLGTGELFF; DNA: TGCAGCGTTGCAGGGGTCCTCGGGACCGGGGAGCTGTTTTTT
D: .; V: TRBV9; J: TRBJ2-5; size: few; CDR3: CASSAGIHLETQYF; DNA: TGTGCCAGCAGCGCTGGGATTCACCTGGAGACCCAGTACTTC
D: .; V: TRBV7-9; J: TRBJ2-7; size: .; CDR3: CASSFDNEQYF; DNA: TGTGCCAGCAGCTTCGACAACGAGCAGTACTTC
D: TRBD1; V: TRBV6-2/TRBV6-3; J: TRBJ2-1; size: .; CDR3: CASSYDRVYEQFF; DNA: TGTGCCAGCAGTTACGACAGGGTCTATGAGCAGTTCTTC
D: TRBD1; V: TRBV5-1; J: TRBJ1-1; size: few; CDR3: CASSPPTGGLEAFF; DNA: TGCGCCAGCAGCCCCCCTACAGGGGGACTTGAAGCTTTCTTT
D: .; V: TRBV5-1; J: TRBJ2-3; size: many; CDR3: CASSLDTSTDTQYF; DNA: TGTGCCAGCAGTTTAGACACAAGCACAGATACGCAGTATTTT
D: TRBD1; V: TRBV2; J: TRBJ2-2; size: few; CDR3: CASSEDRAGTGELFF; DNA: TGTGCCAGCAGTGAGGACAGGGCGGGCACCGGGGAGCTGTTTTTT
D: .; V: TRBV20-1; J: TRBJ1-1; size: .; CDR3: CSASQRNTEAFF; DNA: TGCAGTGCGTCACAGCGGAACACTGAAGCTTTCTTT
D: .; V: TRBV5-4; J: TRBJ2-1; size: few; CDR3: CASSLDVGEQFF; DNA: TGTGCCAGCAGCTTGGACGTCGGTGAGCAGTTCTTC
D: .; V: TRBV10-3; J: TRBJ2-3; size: few; CDR3: CAISDFVGTDTQYF; DNA: TGTGCCATCAGTGACTTCGTAGGCACAGATACGCAGTATTTT
D: .; V: TRBV5-5; J: TRBJ1-1; size: .; CDR3: CASDAGTVNTEVFF; DNA: TGTGCCAGCGACGCCGGGACGGTGAACACTGAAGTTTTCTTT
D: .; V: TRBV11-2; J: TRBJ2-3; size: few; CDR3: CASSLPVGTSSYTDTQYF; DNA: TGTGCCAGCAGCCTACCTGTTGGCACCTCGAGTTACACAGATACGCAGTATTTT
D: TRBD1; V: TRBV4-1; J: TRBJ1-2; size: .; CDR3: CASSPTFRDRYSYGYTF; DNA: TGCGCCAGCAGCCCAACATTCCGGGACAGGTATTCCTATGGCTACACCTTC
D: TRBD1; V: TRBV6-1; J: TRBJ1-3; size: few; CDR3: CATRTGSSGNTIYF; DNA: TGTGCCACCAGGACAGGGAGCTCTGGAAACACCATATATTTT
D: .; V: TRBV20-1; J: TRBJ1-1; size: many; CDR3: CSASMLPGRAATEAFF; DNA: TGCAGTGCTTCCATGTTACCGGGCCGGGCGGCCACTGAAGCTTTCTTT
D: TRBD2; V: TRBV11-1; J: TRBJ2-1; size: few; CDR3: CASSYRLRGGGANNEQFF; DNA: TGTGCCAGCAGCTACCGACTAAGAGGCGGGGGGGCCAACAATGAGCAGTTCTTC
D: TRBD1; V: TRBV12-3/TRBV12-4; J: TRBJ1-4; size: many; CDR3: CASTIQGGKEKLFF; DNA: TGTGCCAGCACTATCCAGGGGGGAAAAGAAAAACTGTTTTTT
D: TRBD1; V: TRBV2; J: TRBJ2-7; size: few; CDR3: CASSGQGRDEQYF; DNA: TGTGCCAGCAGTGGACAGGGGCGGGACGAGCAGTACTTC
D: .; V: TRBV21-1; J: TRBJ1-2; size: few; CDR3: CASSKLEYRGSSYYGYTF; DNA: TGTGCCAGCAGCAAACTGGAATACAGGGGCTCCTCCTATTACGGCTACACCTTC
D: .; V: TRBV20-1; J: TRBJ1-5; size: .; CDR3: CSASWRGNQPQHF; DNA: TGCAGTGCTAGCTGGCGGGGCAATCAGCCCCAGCATTTT
D: .; V: TRBV7-2; J: TRBJ1-2; size: few; CDR3: CASSLRQDPRGYTF; DNA: TGTGCCAGCAGCTTAAGGCAGGATCCCCGGGGCTACACCTTC
D: TRBD1; V: TRBV6-1; J: TRBJ1-2; size: .; CDR3: CASSVRQGAKGYTF; DNA: TGTGCCAGCAGTGTCCGACAGGGGGCGAAGGGCTACACCTTC
D: .; V: TRBV7-2; J: TRBJ2-2; size: .; CDR3: CASSLFYTGELFF; DNA: TGTGCCAGCAGCTTATTCTACACCGGGGAGCTGTTTTTT